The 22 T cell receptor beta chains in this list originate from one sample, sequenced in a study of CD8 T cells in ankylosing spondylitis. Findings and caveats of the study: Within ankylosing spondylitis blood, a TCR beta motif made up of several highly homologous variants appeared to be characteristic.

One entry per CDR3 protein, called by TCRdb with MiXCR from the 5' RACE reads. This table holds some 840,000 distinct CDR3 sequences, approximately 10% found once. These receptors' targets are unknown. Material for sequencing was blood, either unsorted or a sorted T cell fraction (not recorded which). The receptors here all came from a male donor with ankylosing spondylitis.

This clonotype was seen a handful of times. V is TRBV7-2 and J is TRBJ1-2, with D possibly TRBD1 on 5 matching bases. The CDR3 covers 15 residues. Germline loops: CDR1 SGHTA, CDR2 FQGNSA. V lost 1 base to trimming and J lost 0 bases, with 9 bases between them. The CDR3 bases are TGTGCCAGCAGCTTAGTGGGGCTAGCTAACTATGGCTACACCTTC. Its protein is CASSLVGLANYGYTF.

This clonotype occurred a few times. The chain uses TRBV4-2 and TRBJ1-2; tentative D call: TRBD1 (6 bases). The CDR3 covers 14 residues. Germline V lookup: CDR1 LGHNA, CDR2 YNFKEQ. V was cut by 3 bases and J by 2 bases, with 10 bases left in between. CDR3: CASSHEQGNYGYTF. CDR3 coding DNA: TGTGCCAGCAGCCATGAACAGGGCAACTATGGCTACACCTTC.

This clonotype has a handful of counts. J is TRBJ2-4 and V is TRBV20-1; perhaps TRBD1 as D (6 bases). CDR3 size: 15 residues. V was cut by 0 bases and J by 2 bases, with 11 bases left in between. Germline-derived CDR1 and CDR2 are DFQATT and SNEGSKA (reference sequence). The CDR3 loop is CSAREVQGSKNIQYF. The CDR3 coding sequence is TGCAGTGCTAGAGAGGTACAGGGCTCCAAAAACATTCAGTACTTC.

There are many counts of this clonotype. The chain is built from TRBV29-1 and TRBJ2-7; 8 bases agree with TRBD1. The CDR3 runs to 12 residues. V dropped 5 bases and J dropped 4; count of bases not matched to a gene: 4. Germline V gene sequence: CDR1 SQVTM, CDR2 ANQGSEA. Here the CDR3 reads CSVKDREYEQYF. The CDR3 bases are TGCAGCGTTAAGGACAGGGAGTACGAGCAGTACTTC.

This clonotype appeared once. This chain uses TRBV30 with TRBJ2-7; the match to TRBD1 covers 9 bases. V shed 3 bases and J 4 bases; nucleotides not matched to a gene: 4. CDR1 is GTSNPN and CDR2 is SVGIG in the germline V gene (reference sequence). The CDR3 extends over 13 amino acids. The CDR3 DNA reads TGTGCCTGGAGCGTCGACAGGGGGTACGAGCAGTACTTC. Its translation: CAWSVDRGYEQYF.

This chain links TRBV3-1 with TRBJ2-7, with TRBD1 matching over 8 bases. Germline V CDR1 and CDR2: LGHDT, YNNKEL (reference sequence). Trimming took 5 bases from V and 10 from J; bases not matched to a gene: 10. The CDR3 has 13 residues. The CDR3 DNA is TGTGCCAGCAGCTTCGGGGACAGGTTCGGTCAGTACTTC. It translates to CASSFGDRFGQYF.

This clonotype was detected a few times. The chain's CDR3 is CSARDGGANTGELFF. The CDR3 coding sequence is TGCAGTGCTAGAGATGGAGGAGCTAACACCGGGGAGCTGTTTTTT. This rearrangement joins TRBV20-1 to TRBJ2-2, with a possible D match to TRBD2 (5 bases). V was clipped by 0 bases and J by 2 bases, with 10 bases between them. CDR1 and CDR2 (germline): DFQATT, SNEGSKA (reference sequence). The CDR3 is 15 amino acids.

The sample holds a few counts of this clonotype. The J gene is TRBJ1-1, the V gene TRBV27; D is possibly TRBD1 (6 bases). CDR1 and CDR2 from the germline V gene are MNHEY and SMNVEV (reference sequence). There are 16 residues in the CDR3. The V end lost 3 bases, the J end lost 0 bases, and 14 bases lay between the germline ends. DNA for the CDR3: TGTGCCAGCAGTTTTCGGAGGGGGAGTATGAACACTGAAGCTTTCTTT. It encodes CASSFRRGSMNTEAFF.

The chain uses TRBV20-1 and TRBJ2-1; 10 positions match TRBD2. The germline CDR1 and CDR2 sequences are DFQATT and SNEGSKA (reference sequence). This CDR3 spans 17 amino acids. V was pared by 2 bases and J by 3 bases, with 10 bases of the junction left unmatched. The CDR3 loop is CSARRPGVAGGYNEQFF. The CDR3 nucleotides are TGCAGTGCTAGACGCCCGGGCGTAGCGGGGGGCTACAATGAGCAGTTCTTC.

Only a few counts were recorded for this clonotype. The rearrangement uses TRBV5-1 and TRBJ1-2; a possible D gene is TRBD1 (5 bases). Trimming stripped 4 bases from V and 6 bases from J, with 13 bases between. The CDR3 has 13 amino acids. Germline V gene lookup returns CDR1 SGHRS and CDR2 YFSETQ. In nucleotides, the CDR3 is TGCGCCAGCAGCAAACAGGAATGGGATGGCTACACCTTC. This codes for CASSKQEWDGYTF.

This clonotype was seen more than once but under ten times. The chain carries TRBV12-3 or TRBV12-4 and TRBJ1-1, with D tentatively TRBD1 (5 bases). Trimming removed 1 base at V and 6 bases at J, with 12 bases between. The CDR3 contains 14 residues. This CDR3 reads CASSLGFDRPEAFF. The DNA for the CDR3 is TGTGCCAGCAGTTTAGGGTTCGACAGACCTGAAGCTTTCTTT.

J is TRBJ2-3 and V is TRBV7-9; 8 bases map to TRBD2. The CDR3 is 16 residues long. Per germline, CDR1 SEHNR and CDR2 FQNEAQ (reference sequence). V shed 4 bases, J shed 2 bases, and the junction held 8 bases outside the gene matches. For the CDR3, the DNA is TGTGCCAGCAGCTACCTCCAAGCGGGAGACACAGATACGCAGTATTTT. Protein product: CASSYLQAGDTDTQYF.

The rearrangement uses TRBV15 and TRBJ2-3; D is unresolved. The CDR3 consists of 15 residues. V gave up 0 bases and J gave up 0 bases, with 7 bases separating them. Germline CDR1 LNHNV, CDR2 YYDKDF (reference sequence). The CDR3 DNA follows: TGTGCCACCAGCAGAGACCCGATCAGCACAGATACGCAGTATTTT. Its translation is CATSRDPISTDTQYF.

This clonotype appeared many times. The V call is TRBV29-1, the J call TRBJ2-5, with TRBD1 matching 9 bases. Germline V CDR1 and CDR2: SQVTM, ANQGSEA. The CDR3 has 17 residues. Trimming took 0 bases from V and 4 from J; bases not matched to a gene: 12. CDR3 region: CSVEEGGVGQGGETQYF. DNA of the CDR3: TGCAGCGTTGAAGAGGGAGGAGTGGGACAGGGCGGAGAGACCCAGTACTTC. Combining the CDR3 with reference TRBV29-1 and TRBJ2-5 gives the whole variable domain SAVISQKPSRDICQRGTSLTIQCQVDSQVTMMFWYRQQPGQSLTLIATANQGSEATYESGFVIDKFPISRPNLTFSTLTVSNMSPEDSSIYLCSVEEGGVGQGGETQYFGPGTRLLVL.

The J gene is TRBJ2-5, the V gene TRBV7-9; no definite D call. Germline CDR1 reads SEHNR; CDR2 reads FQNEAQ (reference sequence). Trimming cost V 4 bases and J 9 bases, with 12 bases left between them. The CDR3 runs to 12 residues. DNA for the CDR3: TGTGCCAGCAGCTCCCCGACTGGGGCCCAGTACTTC. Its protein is CASSSPTGAQYF. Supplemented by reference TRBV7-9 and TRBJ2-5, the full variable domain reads DTGVSQNPRHKITKRGQNVTFRCDPISEHNRLYWYRQTLGQGPEFLTYFQNEAQLEKSRLLSDRFSAERPKGSFSTLEIQRTEQGDSAMYLCASSSPTGAQYFGPGTRLLVL.

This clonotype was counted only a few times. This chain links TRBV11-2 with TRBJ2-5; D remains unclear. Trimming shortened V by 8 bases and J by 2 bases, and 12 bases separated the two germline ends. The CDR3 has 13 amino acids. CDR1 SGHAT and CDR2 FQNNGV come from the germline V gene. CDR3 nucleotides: TGTGCCAGCGGTATTGACTTTCAAGAGACCCAGTACTTC. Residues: CASGIDFQETQYF.

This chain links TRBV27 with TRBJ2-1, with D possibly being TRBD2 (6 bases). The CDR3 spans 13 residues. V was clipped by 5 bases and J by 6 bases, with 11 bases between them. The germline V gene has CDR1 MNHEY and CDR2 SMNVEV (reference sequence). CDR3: CASSTSRGNEQFF. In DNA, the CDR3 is TGTGCCAGCAGTACCTCGCGGGGCAATGAGCAGTTCTTC.

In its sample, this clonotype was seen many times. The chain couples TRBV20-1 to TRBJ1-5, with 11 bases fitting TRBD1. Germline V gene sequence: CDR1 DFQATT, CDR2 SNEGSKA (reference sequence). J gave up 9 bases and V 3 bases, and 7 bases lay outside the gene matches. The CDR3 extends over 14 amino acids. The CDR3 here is CSARPGTGGMPQHF. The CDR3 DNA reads TGCAGTGCTAGGCCCGGGACAGGGGGGATGCCCCAGCATTTT.

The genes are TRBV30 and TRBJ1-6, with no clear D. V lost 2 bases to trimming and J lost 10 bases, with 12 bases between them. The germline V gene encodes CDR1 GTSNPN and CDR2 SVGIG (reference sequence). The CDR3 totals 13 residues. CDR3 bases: TGTGCCTGGAGTACACTTCTACGCTCACCCCTCCACTTT. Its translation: CAWSTLLRSPLHF.

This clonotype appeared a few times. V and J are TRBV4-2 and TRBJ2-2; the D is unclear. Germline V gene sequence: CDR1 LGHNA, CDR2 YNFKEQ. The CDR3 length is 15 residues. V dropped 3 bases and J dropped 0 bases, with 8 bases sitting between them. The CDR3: CASSHSYSNTGELFF. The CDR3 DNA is TGTGCCAGCAGCCATAGCTATTCGAACACCGGGGAGCTGTTTTTT.

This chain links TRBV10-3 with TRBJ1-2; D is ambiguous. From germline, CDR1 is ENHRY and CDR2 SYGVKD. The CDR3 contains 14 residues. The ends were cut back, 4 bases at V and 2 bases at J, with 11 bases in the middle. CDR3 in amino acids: CAISGTSSNYGYTF. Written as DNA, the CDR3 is TGTGCCATCAGTGGAACTTCAAGCAACTATGGCTACACCTTC.

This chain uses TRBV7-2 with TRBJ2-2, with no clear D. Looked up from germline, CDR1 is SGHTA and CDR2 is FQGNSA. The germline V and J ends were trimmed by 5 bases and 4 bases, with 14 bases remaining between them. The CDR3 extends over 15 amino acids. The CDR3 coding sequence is TGTGCCAGCAGCCCCGTGCTACAAATCACCGGGGAGCTGTTTTTT. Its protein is CASSPVLQITGELFF.